This T cell receptor (beta chain) was sequenced during a study of blood T cells in healthy people across ages. Then a second PCR, running about 6 to 12 cycles, was carried out with a sample-barcoded 5' primer and a J-beta primer mix. Via MiXCR, TCRdb re-called the 5' RACE reads, giving one row per CDR3 protein. The sample holds about 670,000 distinct CDR3 sequences, less than 45% seen once. This clonotype was found a few times. This CDR3 has 15 residues. Looked up from germline, CDR1 is SGHTA and CDR2 is FQGNSA. J was trimmed by 4 bases and V by 2 bases; bases with no gene match: 3. The specimen was blood. The clonotype comes from a man older than 75 in good health. The chain uses TRBV7-2 and TRBJ2-5; the match to TRBD2 covers 11 bases. CDR3 region: CASSLLAGGGETQYF. In DNA form, the CDR3 reads TGTGCCAGCAGCTTATTAGCGGGAGGGGGAGAGACCCAGTACTTC.